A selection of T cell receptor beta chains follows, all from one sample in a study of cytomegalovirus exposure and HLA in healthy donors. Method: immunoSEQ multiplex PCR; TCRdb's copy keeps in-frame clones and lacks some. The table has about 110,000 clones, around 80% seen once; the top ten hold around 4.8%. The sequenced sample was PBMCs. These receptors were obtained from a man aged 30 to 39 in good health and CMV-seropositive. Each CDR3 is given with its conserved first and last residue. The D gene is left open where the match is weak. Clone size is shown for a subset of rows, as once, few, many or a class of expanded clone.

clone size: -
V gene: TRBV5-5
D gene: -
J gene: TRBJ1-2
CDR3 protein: CASSPGGGADGYTF
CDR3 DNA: TGTGCCAGCAGCCCGGGAGGAGGGGCTGATGGCTACACCTTC

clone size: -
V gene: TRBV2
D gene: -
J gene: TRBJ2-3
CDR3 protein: CASRAAPVVVDTQYF
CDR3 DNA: TGTGCCAGCAGAGCCGCCCCGGTAGTGGTAGATACGCAGTATTTT

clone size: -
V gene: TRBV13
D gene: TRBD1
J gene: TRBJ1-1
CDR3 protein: CASSLEPQGARTEAFF
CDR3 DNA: TGTGCCAGCAGCTTAGAACCTCAGGGGGCGCGAACTGAAGCTTTCTTT

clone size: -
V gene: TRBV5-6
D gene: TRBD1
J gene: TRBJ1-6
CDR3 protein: CASSFGQGYSPLHF
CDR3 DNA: TGTGCCAGCAGCTTTGGACAGGGCTATTCACCCCTCCACTTT

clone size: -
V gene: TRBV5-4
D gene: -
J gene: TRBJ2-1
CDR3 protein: CASSPPGALNNEQFF
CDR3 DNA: TGTGCCAGCAGCCCACCAGGGGCCCTAAACAATGAGCAGTTCTTC

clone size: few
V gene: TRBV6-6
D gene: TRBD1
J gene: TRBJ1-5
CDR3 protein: CASSYSGQHNQPQHF
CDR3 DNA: TGTGCCAGCAGTTACTCGGGACAGCACAATCAGCCCCAGCATTTT

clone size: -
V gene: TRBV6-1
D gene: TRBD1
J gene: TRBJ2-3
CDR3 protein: CASSGPFTGGYTDTQYF
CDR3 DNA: TGTGCCAGCAGTGGACCATTTACAGGGGGCTACACAGATACGCAGTATTTT

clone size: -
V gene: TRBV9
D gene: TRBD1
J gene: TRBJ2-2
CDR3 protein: CASSPWDRPNTGELFF
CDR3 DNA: TGTGCCAGCAGCCCTTGGGACAGACCGAACACCGGGGAGCTGTTTTTT

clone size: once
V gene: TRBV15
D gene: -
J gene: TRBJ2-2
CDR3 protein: CATSREYQGNTGELFF
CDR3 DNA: TGTGCCACCAGCAGAGAGTACCAGGGGAACACCGGGGAGCTGTTTTTT

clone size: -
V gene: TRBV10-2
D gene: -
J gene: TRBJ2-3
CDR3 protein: CASSESRQGPDTQYF
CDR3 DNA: TGCGCCAGCAGTGAGTCGAGGCAGGGCCCAGATACGCAGTATTTT

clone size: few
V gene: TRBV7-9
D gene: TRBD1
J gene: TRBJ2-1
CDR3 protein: CSSSSQTGTGRSEQFF
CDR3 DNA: TGTTCCAGCAGTTCACAAACCGGGACAGGGAGGAGTGAGCAGTTCTTC

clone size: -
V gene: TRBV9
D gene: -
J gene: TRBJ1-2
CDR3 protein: CASSLQSGGYTF
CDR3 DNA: TGTGCCAGCAGCCTCCAGTCGGGTGGCTACACCTTC

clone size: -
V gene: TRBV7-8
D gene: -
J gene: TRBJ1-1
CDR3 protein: CASSLAAGNTEAFF
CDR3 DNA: TGTGCCAGCAGCTTAGCCGCGGGGAACACTGAAGCTTTCTTT

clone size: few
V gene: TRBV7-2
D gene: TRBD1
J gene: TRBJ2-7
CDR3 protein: CASSRDRGEQYF
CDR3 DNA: TGTGCCAGCAGTCGTGACAGGGGCGAGCAGTACTTC

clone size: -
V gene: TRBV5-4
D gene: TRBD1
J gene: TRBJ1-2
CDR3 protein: CATKRTGQNYGYPF
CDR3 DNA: TGTGCCACCAAACGGACAGGGCAGAACTATGGCTACCCCTTC

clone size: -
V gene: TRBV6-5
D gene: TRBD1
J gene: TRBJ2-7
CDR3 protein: CASSYGTGGREQYF
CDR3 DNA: TGTGCCAGCAGTTACGGGACAGGGGGCCGCGAGCAGTACTTC

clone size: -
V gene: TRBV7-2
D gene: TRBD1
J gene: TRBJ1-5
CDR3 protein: CASSLSGTGYGSDQPQHF
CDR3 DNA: TGTGCCAGCAGCCTCTCCGGGACAGGGTATGGATCAGATCAGCCCCAGCATTTT